The TCR beta chain described here comes from a study of cytomegalovirus exposure and HLA in healthy donors. A multiplex PCR was run with 60 Vbeta primers and 13 Jbeta primers. Assay used: immunoSEQ multiplex PCR; TCRdb lists only in-frame clones, some missing. The sample has tens of thousands of clones; 72% are singletons. This clone came up once. The antigen is unknown. General study results and limits: Altogether, about 160 TCR beta chains were recorded as cytomegalovirus-associated. The classifier reportedly diagnosed cytomegalovirus status with high specificity and sensitivity.

The sequence derives from a woman in her 40s in good health and CMV-seropositive. Sequences were obtained from PBMCs.

The CDR3 DNA reads TGTGCCAGTAGCTTAACAGTGGGTTTATCGTACGAGCAGTACTTC. The encoded protein is CASSLTVGLSYEQYF. The chain combines TRBV19 with TRBJ2-7; D gene ambiguous. Per the germline V gene, CDR1 is LNHDA and CDR2 is SQIVND (reference sequence). V lost 6 bases, J lost 4 bases, and 19 bases lay in between. The CDR3 is made up of 15 amino acids. The full variable domain, completed using reference TRBV19 and TRBJ2-7, is DGGITQSPKYLFRKEGQNVTLSCEQNLNHDAMYWYRQDPGQGLRLIYYSQIVNDFQKGDIAEGYSVSREKKESFPLTVTSAQKNPTAFYLCASSLTVGLSYEQYFGPGTRLTVT.